These T cell receptor beta chains were read from a single sample in a study of T cell clones after liver transplantation. TCRdb's table, derived via immunoSEQ multiplex PCR, lists solely in-frame clones and lacks some. The data show approximately 55,000 clones, with 71% seen just once and approximately 16% held by the top ten. Sequenced here: CD4+ T cells from blood, sampled before liver transplant. These receptors were obtained from a human donor who received a liver transplant. CDR3s leave out the opening cysteine and the closing phenylalanine or tryptophan.

v_call cdr3_aa
TRBV7-2 ASSAGTGGSPLH
TRBV29-1 SVEAVAGSRTDTQY
TRBV6-4 ASSATMNTEAF
TRBV5-8 ASSPDFYRGSTEAF
TRBV7-2 ASALTGTNYGYT
TRBV30 AWRTGNYGYT
TRBV11-2 ASRTLGLAGGGTYEQY
TRBV29-1 SVSVAAGGNTIY
TRBV7-9 ASSFKGAVSPLH
TRBV19 ASSPFSATNEKLF
TRBV2 ASGRGGNTIY
TRBV18 ASSPQPDTEAF
TRBV6-1 ASSEASRGETQY
TRBV27 ASRTTGKEQPQH
TRBV5-4 ASSLGGDSLNNSPLH
TRBV18 ASSPEMNTEAF
TRBV28 ASSLEGVSETQY
TRBV5-1 ASSLGQGGQPQH
TRBV5-6 ASSYGQEKLF
TRBV5-4 ASSAGQGLYNEQF
TRBV4-2 ASSQDGPSGGRDTQY
TRBV28 ASSPGQGALGNTIY
TRBV2 ASLLTGYTEAF
TRBV2 ASSDGQGGQPQH
TRBV5-6 ASSRTGTGTTFEQF
TRBV7-2 ASSLGQIWSYGYT
TRBV28 ASGLSGRTDEKLF
TRBV7-2 ASRPGLAGNEQY
TRBV28 ASLRIPRQTNTEAF
TRBV7-9 ASSLAAGLWGEQY
TRBV15 ATSRDYGGGGNQPQH
TRBV7-8 ASSLGGTTREKLF
TRBV6-1 ASSDGQGRASPLH
TRBV6-6 ASSYGQGLGEQY
TRBV5-1 ASSLGTENTGELF
TRBV7-6 ASSLDAGGGYEQY
TRBV4-1 ASSRLGLGQPQH
TRBV9 ASSVGRSSNTGELF
TRBV11-2 ASSGWKTDREDSPLH
TRBV6-1 ASSELQGRDSPLH
TRBV30 AWSKAGTENEKLF
TRBV28 ASITSGGGQPQH
TRBV30 AWSVRLAYGYT
TRBV7-9 ASSLSPEGWSY
TRBV7-3 ASSSRTGSSYNEQF
TRBV30 AWSGTGEPLH
TRBV4-1 ASSQGLANEQF
TRBV11-1 ASSSPAGTGDYEQY
TRBV2 ASRPDRSSSYNEQF
TRBV6-6 ASSYGQGLTGELF
TRBV28 ASSTDLQGRRSPLH
TRBV6-5 ASSTSGQPQH
TRBV7-6 ASSLGQGGTNQPQH
TRBV2 ASSEGMGTGTDTQY
TRBV7-7 ASSLGAGNTGELF
TRBV19 ASSGRAVGTQY